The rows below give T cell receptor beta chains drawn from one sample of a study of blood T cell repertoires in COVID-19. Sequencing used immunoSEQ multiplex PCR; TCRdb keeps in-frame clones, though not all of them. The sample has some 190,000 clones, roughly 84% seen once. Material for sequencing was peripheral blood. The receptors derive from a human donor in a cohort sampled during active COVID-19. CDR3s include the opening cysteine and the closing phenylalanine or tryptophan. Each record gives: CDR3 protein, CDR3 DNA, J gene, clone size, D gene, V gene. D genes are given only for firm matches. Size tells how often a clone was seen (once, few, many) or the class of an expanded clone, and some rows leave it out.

CDR3aa: CASSRDTRIGNTIYF; CDR3nt: TGTGCCAGCAGCCGGGACACTAGAATTGGAAACACCATATATTTT; j_gene: TRBJ1-3; abundance: once; d_gene: NA; v_gene: TRBV3-1/TRBV3-2
CDR3aa: CASSVRSGREKLFF; CDR3nt: TGTGCCAGCAGCGTAAGAAGCGGCCGGGAAAAACTGTTTTTT; j_gene: TRBJ1-4; abundance: NA; d_gene: NA; v_gene: TRBV9
CDR3aa: CASSQGQVYQETQYF; CDR3nt: TGCGCCAGCAGCCAGGGTCAGGTTTACCAAGAGACCCAGTACTTC; j_gene: TRBJ2-5; abundance: few; d_gene: NA; v_gene: TRBV4-1
CDR3aa: CSVDQGGTGNTIYF; CDR3nt: TGCAGCGTGGACCAGGGGGGAACGGGAAACACCATATATTTT; j_gene: TRBJ1-3; abundance: NA; d_gene: TRBD1; v_gene: TRBV29-1
CDR3aa: CASSSGTGGITGELFF; CDR3nt: TGTGCCAGCAGTTCCGGGACAGGGGGGATCACCGGGGAGCTGTTTTTT; j_gene: TRBJ2-2; abundance: once; d_gene: TRBD1; v_gene: TRBV27
CDR3aa: CASSSGTTQYF; CDR3nt: TGCGCCAGCAGTTCCGGGACAACCCAGTACTTC; j_gene: TRBJ2-5; abundance: NA; d_gene: NA; v_gene: TRBV5-1
CDR3aa: CASSPGTGGDYTF; CDR3nt: TGTGCCAGCTCACCCGGGACAGGGGGCGACTACACCTTC; j_gene: TRBJ1-2; abundance: NA; d_gene: TRBD1; v_gene: TRBV18
CDR3aa: CASSQGTGDEKLFF; CDR3nt: TGCGCCAGCAGCCAAGGGACAGGGGATGAAAAACTGTTTTTT; j_gene: TRBJ1-4; abundance: NA; d_gene: TRBD1; v_gene: TRBV4-1
CDR3aa: CASSFSGEAFF; CDR3nt: TGTGCCAGCAGTTTCTCAGGTGAAGCTTTCTTT; j_gene: TRBJ1-1; abundance: NA; d_gene: NA; v_gene: TRBV27
CDR3aa: CASSTSLGGETQYF; CDR3nt: TGCGCCAGCAGCACTTCCTTGGGCGGGGAGACCCAGTACTTC; j_gene: TRBJ2-5; abundance: NA; d_gene: NA; v_gene: TRBV5-1
CDR3aa: CASGYTTLRPQHF; CDR3nt: TGTGCCAGCGGTTATACGACATTGCGGCCCCAGCATTTT; j_gene: TRBJ1-5; abundance: once; d_gene: NA; v_gene: TRBV6-5
CDR3aa: CASSGPGTPLAF; CDR3nt: TGTGCCAGTAGTGGTCCCGGGACACCTCTGGCATTC; j_gene: TRBJ2-7; abundance: NA; d_gene: NA; v_gene: TRBV19
CDR3aa: CAGGLAGDGEQFF; CDR3nt: TGTGCCGGAGGACTAGCGGGAGATGGTGAGCAGTTCTTC; j_gene: TRBJ2-1; abundance: NA; d_gene: TRBD2; v_gene: TRBV6-5
CDR3aa: CASSDTTGWLSYNEQFF; CDR3nt: TGTGCCAGCAGTGATACGACAGGATGGCTATCCTACAATGAGCAGTTCTTC; j_gene: TRBJ2-1; abundance: NA; d_gene: NA; v_gene: TRBV25-1
CDR3aa: CASSEQGYYGYTF; CDR3nt: TGTGCCAGTAGTGAACAGGGGTACTATGGCTACACCTTC; j_gene: TRBJ1-2; abundance: NA; d_gene: TRBD1; v_gene: TRBV19
CDR3aa: CASRGGQWSTF; CDR3nt: TGCGCCAGCAGAGGGGGACAGTGGAGCACCTTC; j_gene: TRBJ1-2; abundance: NA; d_gene: TRBD1; v_gene: TRBV5-1